This T cell receptor (beta chain) was documented in a study of blood T cell repertoires in COVID-19. Study background: There were acute and convalescent COVID-19 samples, and they came from the United States, Italy and Spain. PBMCs, B-cell-depleted T cells, or T cells provided the cDNA or gDNA that made up the material.

The trim removed 2 bases at V and 5 bases at J, leaving 5 bases unmatched. Germline CDR1 is SGHRS and CDR2 is YFSETQ. The CDR3 length is 15 residues. Source study methods: Cell counts per sample came from amplifying reference gene primers. Using immunoSEQ multiplex PCR, the repertoire was profiled, and TCRdb retains in-frame clones only, with some absent. The V and J calls and clone size were taken over from that table, and D and trimming were inferred from the DNA. This table has roughly 230,000 clones, over 70% appearing once. This sequence joins TRBV5-1 and TRBJ1-2, with 11 bases identical to TRBD1. Sequenced: peripheral blood. The receptor's source is a woman older than 75 with acute or convalescent COVID-19. The CDR3 bases are TGCGCCAGCAGCTTTGGGACAGGGGGAGAATATGGCTACACCTTC. Amino acids: CASSFGTGGEYGYTF. The full variable domain, with the rest looked up from reference TRBV5-1 and TRBJ1-2, is KAGVTQTPRYLIKTRGQQVTLSCSPISGHRSVSWYQQTPGQGLQFLFEYFSETQRNKGNFPGRFSGRQFSNSRSEMNVSTLELGDSALYLCASSFGTGGEYGYTFGSGTRLTVV.